The 2 T cell receptor beta chains in this list originate from one sample, sequenced in a study of blood T cell repertoires in COVID-19. The data were produced by immunoSEQ multiplex PCR, yet TCRdb's version contains in-frame clones alone and is incomplete. The sample has more than 40,000 clones; 70% to 90% are singletons. The sequenced material came from peripheral blood. Receptor source: a man aged 80 or over with acute or convalescent COVID-19.

V gene TRBV10-3 combines with J gene TRBJ2-2; 11 positions agree with TRBD1. Germline V gene sequence: CDR1 ENHRY, CDR2 SYGVKD. V was pared by 9 bases and J by 3 bases, with 6 bases of the junction left unmatched. The CDR3 spans 15 residues. The CDR3 region is CAMGAGQGDTGELFF. The CDR3 coding sequence is TGTGCCATGGGGGCGGGACAGGGGGACACCGGGGAGCTGTTTTTT.

The chain couples TRBV3-1 (or the pseudogene TRBV3-2) to TRBJ2-1; TRBD2 agrees at 9 bases. The CDR3 extends over 16 amino acids. V lost 1 base to trimming and J lost 7 bases; unmatched junction nucleotides: 8. Per germline, CDR1 LGHDT and CDR2 YNNKEL (reference sequence). In DNA, the CDR3 is TGTGCCAGCAGCCAAGGGACCGGGACTAGCTTTAATGAGCAGTTCTTC. The encoded protein is CASSQGTGTSFNEQFF.